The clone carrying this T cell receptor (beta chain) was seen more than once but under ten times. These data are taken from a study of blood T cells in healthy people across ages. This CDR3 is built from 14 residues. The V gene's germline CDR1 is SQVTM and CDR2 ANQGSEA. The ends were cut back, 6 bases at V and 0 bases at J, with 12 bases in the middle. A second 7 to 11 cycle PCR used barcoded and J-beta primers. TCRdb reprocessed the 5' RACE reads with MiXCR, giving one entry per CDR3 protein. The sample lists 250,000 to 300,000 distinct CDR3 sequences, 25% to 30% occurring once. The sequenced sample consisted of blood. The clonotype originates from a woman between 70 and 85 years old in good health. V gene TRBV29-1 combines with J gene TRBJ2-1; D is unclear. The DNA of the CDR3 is TGCAGCGTGGCTGGAGTCAGCTCCTACAATGAGCAGTTCTTC. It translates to CSVAGVSSYNEQFF.